These 18 T cell receptor beta chains came from one sample sequenced in a study of technical replicates of blood from a few donors. Method: immunoSEQ multiplex PCR; TCRdb's copy keeps in-frame clones and lacks some. The data contain roughly 59,000 clones, 70% to 90% of them singletons. Specimen: PBMCs. These receptors all come from a human donor in good health. Some clones in this sample may be carry-over from other donors' samples.

The gene calls are TRBV5-1 and TRBJ2-2; TRBD1 aligns across 7 bases. Trimming cost V 2 bases and J 4 bases; bases outside gene matches: 8. This CDR3 is 16 amino acids long. The germline V gene encodes CDR1 SGHRS and CDR2 YFSETQ. CDR3 loop: CASSLSGTAGTGELFF. The CDR3 DNA reads as TGCGCCAGCAGCTTAAGTGGGACAGCCGGCACCGGGGAGCTGTTTTTT. Combining the CDR3 with reference TRBV5-1 and TRBJ2-2 gives the whole variable domain KAGVTQTPRYLIKTRGQQVTLSCSPISGHRSVSWYQQTPGQGLQFLFEYFSETQRNKGNFPGRFSGRQFSNSRSEMNVSTLELGDSALYLCASSLSGTAGTGELFFGEGSRLTVL.

This chain uses TRBV9 with TRBJ1-4; the D is unclear. Germline CDR1 and CDR2: SGDLS and YYNGEE. This CDR3 contains 14 residues. Trimming took off 0 bases at V and 7 bases at J, with 10 bases between the two ends. In nucleotides, the CDR3 is TGTGCCAGCAGCGTAGCAGGAAGTTCTGAAAAACTGTTTTTT. It codes for CASSVAGSSEKLFF.

The chain recombines TRBV4-1 with TRBJ2-1; TRBD2 agrees at 7 bases. The germline V gene has CDR1 MGHRA and CDR2 YSYEKL. This CDR3 comprises 15 residues. With 0 bases clipped from V and 7 bases from J, the junction kept 6 bases outside the gene matches. CDR3 DNA: TGCGCCAGCAGCCAAGACCTAGCGGATGTGAATGAGCAGTTCTTC. Its translation: CASSQDLADVNEQFF.

V is TRBV6-4 and J is TRBJ2-3; the D gene is possibly TRBD2 (5 bases). The V and J ends lost 0 bases and 1 base respectively, with 8 bases between them. The CDR3 contains 15 residues. Germline lookup yields CDR1 MRHNA and CDR2 SNTAGT. Here the CDR3 reads CASSDSLGGTDTQYF. The DNA for the CDR3 is TGTGCCAGCAGTGACTCACTGGGAGGCACAGATACGCAGTATTTT.

This chain joins TRBV27 and TRBJ2-6; perhaps TRBD2 as D (5 bases). The CDR3 is made up of 15 amino acids. Trimming removed 6 bases at V and 0 bases at J, with 9 bases between. CDR1 and CDR2 from the germline V gene are MNHEY and SMNVEV (reference sequence). Here the CDR3 DNA reads TGTGCCAGCAGCGAGCGGAGCTCTGGGGCCAACGTCCTGACTTTC. Amino acids: CASSERSSGANVLTF.

The rearrangement links TRBV19 to TRBJ1-5; D possibly corresponds to TRBD1 (5 bases). This CDR3 has 15 residues. Germline values: CDR1 LNHDA, CDR2 SQIVND (reference sequence). V lost 2 bases, J lost 1 base, and 9 bases lay in between. DNA for the CDR3: TGTGCCAGTAGTATAACTGGGGCGAGCAATCAGCCCCAGCATTTT. Translating it yields CASSITGASNQPQHF.

This rearrangement joins TRBV10-3 to TRBJ1-2; no clear D gene. The CDR3 length is 13 residues. CDR1 and CDR2 from the germline V gene are ENHRY and SYGVKD. Trimming removed 3 bases from V and 1 base from J, with 6 bases in between. In DNA form, the CDR3 reads TGTGCCATCAGTGAAAACGGTAACTATGGCTACACCTTC. Translating gives CAISENGNYGYTF.

This chain links TRBV18 with TRBJ1-1; D is perhaps TRBD1 (5 bases). Looked up from germline, CDR1 is KGHSH and CDR2 is LQKENI. The CDR3 has 13 amino acids. V was pared by 5 bases and J by 7 bases, with 14 bases between. CDR3 in amino acids: CASSLQWGVEAFF. Written as DNA, the CDR3 is TGTGCCAGCTCATTACAGTGGGGGGTTGAAGCTTTCTTT.

The chain joins TRBV2 to TRBJ1-5; 10 bases map to TRBD1. This CDR3 contains 16 residues. J gave up 0 bases and V 5 bases, and 4 bases lay outside the gene matches. The germline V gene has CDR1 SNHLY and CDR2 FYNNEI. This CDR3 is CASSKDRGRSNQPQHF. In DNA, the CDR3 is TGTGCCAGCAGTAAAGACAGGGGGCGTAGCAATCAGCCCCAGCATTTT.

The chain employs TRBV7-9 and TRBJ2-7, with 7 bases fitting TRBD2. The junction had 22 bases not matched to a gene; V was cut back by 7 bases and J by 7 bases. Germline V gene data show CDR1 as SEHNR and CDR2 as FQNEAQ (reference sequence). This CDR3 spans 17 amino acids. The CDR3 coding sequence is TGTGCCAGCATCCCCCCGGGTTATAGCGGGTCAACGGGGGAGCAGTACTTC. It translates to CASIPPGYSGSTGEQYF.

The V call is TRBV6-6, the J call TRBJ1-1; TRBD1 matches 8 bases. CDR3 length equals 12 residues. CDR1 MNHNY and CDR2 SVGAGI come from the germline V gene (reference sequence). The V gene end was trimmed by 6 bases and the J gene end by 5 bases; junction bases not matched to a gene: 2. CDR3: CASSTGGTEAFF. Here the CDR3 DNA reads TGTGCCAGCAGCACAGGGGGGACTGAAGCTTTCTTT.

The chain recombines TRBV18 with TRBJ2-7, with 8 bases that match TRBD2. J was trimmed by 4 bases and V by 5 bases; bases with no gene match: 10. The CDR3 has 15 residues. Per the germline V gene, CDR1 is KGHSH and CDR2 is LQKENI. The CDR3 DNA reads TGTGCCAGCTCAGCATCAAGCGGGGGAGAATACGAGCAGTACTTC. Translation: CASSASSGGEYEQYF.

V usage is TRBV5-1 and J usage is TRBJ2-2; no reliable D call. The V gene's germline CDR1 is SGHRS and CDR2 YFSETQ. The CDR3 has 13 residues. V was cut by 4 bases and J by 6 bases, with 10 bases left in between. Here the CDR3 DNA reads TGCGCCAGCAGCCCCTTCGGTTCCGGGGAGCTGTTTTTT. Amino acid sequence: CASSPFGSGELFF.

V usage is TRBV5-8 and J usage is TRBJ2-3; D is possibly TRBD1 (6 bases). This CDR3 is built from 15 residues. CDR1 is SGHTS, CDR2 YDEGEE, per germline. The CDR3 nucleotides are TGTGCTCTCCAGCGGTACAGGGACCTCACAGATACGCAGTATTTT. This translates into CALQRYRDLTDTQYF.

The chain is built from TRBV10-3 and TRBJ2-7; 7 positions agree with TRBD1. CDR1 ENHRY and CDR2 SYGVKD come from the germline V gene. CDR3 length equals 14 residues. V shed 6 bases and J 6 bases; nucleotides not matched to a gene: 11. The CDR3 reads CAISRTGQDLEQYF. CDR3 nucleotides: TGTGCCATCAGCAGGACAGGTCAAGACCTCGAGCAGTACTTC.

The V gene is TRBV5-1, the J gene TRBJ2-3; 7 positions agree with TRBD1. This CDR3 contains 15 residues. Per the germline V gene, CDR1 is SGHRS and CDR2 is YFSETQ. V shed 5 bases, J shed 6 bases, and the junction held 12 bases outside the gene matches. The CDR3 sequence is CASRTGRTGMDTQYF. DNA for the CDR3: TGCGCCAGCAGAACCGGACGGACAGGAATGGATACGCAGTATTTT.

The chain uses TRBV5-1 and TRBJ1-2, with 9 bases aligning to TRBD1. The CDR3 is 15 residues long. Germline V gene lookup returns CDR1 SGHRS and CDR2 YFSETQ. Unmatched junction bases numbered 8, after V lost 4 bases and J lost 4 bases. CDR3 protein: CASSTGRQGVYGYTF. DNA of the CDR3: TGCGCCAGCAGCACTGGCCGACAGGGGGTCTATGGCTACACCTTC.

V is TRBV6-6 and J is TRBJ2-7, with 8 bases identical to TRBD2. CDR1 is MNHNY and CDR2 is SVGAGI in the germline V gene (reference sequence). The V gene end was trimmed by 3 bases and the J gene end by 7 bases; junction bases not matched to a gene: 14. CDR3 length: 16 amino acids. CDR3 sequence: CASSYGSAGGVGEQYF. The DNA of the CDR3 is TGTGCCAGCAGTTATGGGTCGGCGGGAGGAGTGGGGGAGCAGTACTTC.